One and the same sample provided the 9 T cell receptor beta chains below, sequenced in a study of blood T cell repertoires in COVID-19. The repertoire was sequenced with immunoSEQ multiplex PCR; TCRdb's copy has only in-frame clones and lacks some. The table shows over 85,000 clones, with 88% occurring only once. Sequenced sample: peripheral blood. These receptor sequences come from a woman in her seventies with acute or convalescent COVID-19.

The chain uses TRBV3-1 (or the pseudogene TRBV3-2) and TRBJ1-5; D is ambiguous. The CDR3 has 15 amino acids. V lost 0 bases and J 6 bases, leaving 12 bases between the germline ends. The V gene's germline CDR1 is LGHDT and CDR2 YNNKEL (reference sequence). CDR3 coding DNA: TGTGCCAGCAGCCAAGACCTGTCGATCGGTCAGCCCCAGCATTTT. This codes for CASSQDLSIGQPQHF.

The rearrangement uses TRBV9 and TRBJ2-1; D may be TRBD1 (6 bases). Germline V lookup: CDR1 SGDLS, CDR2 YYNGEE. The CDR3 consists of 14 residues. V was clipped by 0 bases and J by 7 bases, with 11 bases between them. The DNA of the CDR3 is TGTGCCAGCAGCGTAGGGACAGTGCAAAATGAGCAGTTCTTC. Translation gives CASSVGTVQNEQFF.

This clone was recorded only once. V is TRBV6-5 and J is TRBJ2-3; tentative D call: TRBD2 (5 bases). Trimming took 2 bases from V and 3 from J, leaving 9 bases between them. This CDR3 comprises 14 residues. Germline lookup yields CDR1 MNHEY and CDR2 SVGAGI. For the CDR3, the DNA is TGTGCCAGCAGTTACCCCGGGGATACAGATACGCAGTATTTT. Translation gives CASSYPGDTDTQYF.

This clone has a handful of counts. This chain connects TRBV5-4 to TRBJ1-5; TRBD1 matches at 7 bases. This CDR3 region has 14 residues. Trimming took 4 bases from V and 5 from J; bases not matched to a gene: 6. Germline CDR1 is SGHNT and CDR2 is YYREEE (reference sequence). The CDR3 coding sequence is TGTGCCAGCAGCCCGGGGACAGAGTATCAGCCCCAGCATTTT. The encoded protein is CASSPGTEYQPQHF. Complete variable domain (other parts from reference TRBV5-4 and TRBJ1-5): ETGVTQSPTHLIKTRGQQVTLRCSSQSGHNTVSWYQQALGQGPQFIFQYYREEENGRGNFPPRFSGLQFPNYSSELNVNALELDDSALYLCASSPGTEYQPQHFGDGTRLSIL.

This clone was detected only a few times. The rearrangement links TRBV11-2 to TRBJ1-1; the D is unclear. The CDR3 covers 13 residues. The V end lost 5 bases, the J end lost 1 base, and 8 bases lay between the germline ends. Germline CDR1 and CDR2: SGHAT and FQNNGV. CDR3 amino acids: CASSLMRNTEAFF. The CDR3 DNA sequence: TGTGCCAGCAGCCTTATGAGGAACACTGAAGCTTTCTTT.

The rearrangement uses TRBV9 and TRBJ2-1; 7 bases align to TRBD2. Germline V lookup: CDR1 SGDLS, CDR2 YYNGEE. V lost 4 bases and J lost 12; bases outside the gene matches: 22. The CDR3 spans 17 residues. CDR3: CASSPWEGDIVFGGQFF. The DNA for the CDR3 is TGTGCCAGCAGCCCCTGGGAGGGAGATATCGTTTTCGGGGGGCAGTTCTTC.

The chain combines TRBV19 with TRBJ1-6; 8 nucleotides line up with TRBD1. Germline-derived CDR1 and CDR2 are LNHDA and SQIVND (reference sequence). J lost 9 bases, V lost 0 bases, and 7 bases had no gene match. The CDR3 totals 16 residues. Here the CDR3 DNA reads TGTGCCAGTAGTATAGATCTGCCAGGGGGCGGTTCACCCCTCCACTTT. Translation: CASSIDLPGGGSPLHF.

This clone was observed a single time. The chain couples TRBV2 to TRBJ2-7; D is perhaps TRBD1 (6 bases). Per germline, CDR1 SNHLY and CDR2 FYNNEI. The CDR3 covers 14 residues. The germline V and J ends were trimmed by 6 bases and 2 bases, with 14 bases remaining between them. CDR3 loop: CASRLTGQPYEQYF. The CDR3 DNA is TGTGCCAGCAGATTGACAGGTCAACCCTACGAGCAGTACTTC.

V gene TRBV12-3 or TRBV12-4 combines with J gene TRBJ2-5; D remains ambiguous. The CDR3 consists of 13 residues. Trimming took off 0 bases at V and 2 bases at J, with 4 bases between the two ends. CDR3 in amino acids: CASSLAAQETQYF. CDR3 DNA: TGTGCCAGCAGTTTAGCAGCGCAAGAGACCCAGTACTTC.